This T cell receptor beta chain comes out of a study of Ad26.COV2.S vaccination and SARS-CoV-2 variants. Worth noting for this clone: Its antigen is undetermined.

The table came from immunoSEQ multiplex PCR; TCRdb's copy has only in-frame clones and leaves some out. Of 300,000 to 450,000 clones in the sample, 80% to 90% were seen once. Germline V gives CDR1 MNHEY, CDR2 SVGAGI. The CDR3 runs 15 residues. Trimming removed 2 bases from V and 1 base from J, with 9 bases in between. Study-wide points: Responses of T cells in total may have been underestimated by the TCR breadth and depth analyses.

The treatment was: over 15 received Ad26.COV2.S at low or high dose, single or two shots; about 5 received placebo; per-sample allocation not given. Material that was analyzed had been drawn on day 63 after the first vaccine or placebo injection. Built on an Ad26 vector, the vaccine expressed Wuhan-strain SARS-CoV-2 spike. The clonotype comes from a person aged 18 to 59 who received the Ad26.COV2.S COVID-19 vaccine or a placebo. The sample was peripheral blood, taken in a trial of Ad26.COV2.S vaccine versus placebo. The genes are TRBV6-5 and TRBJ2-4, with D possibly being TRBD1 (6 bases). This CDR3 is CASSYGGWAKNIQYF. CDR3 bases: TGTGCCAGCAGTTACGGGGGCTGGGCCAAAAACATTCAGTACTTC.